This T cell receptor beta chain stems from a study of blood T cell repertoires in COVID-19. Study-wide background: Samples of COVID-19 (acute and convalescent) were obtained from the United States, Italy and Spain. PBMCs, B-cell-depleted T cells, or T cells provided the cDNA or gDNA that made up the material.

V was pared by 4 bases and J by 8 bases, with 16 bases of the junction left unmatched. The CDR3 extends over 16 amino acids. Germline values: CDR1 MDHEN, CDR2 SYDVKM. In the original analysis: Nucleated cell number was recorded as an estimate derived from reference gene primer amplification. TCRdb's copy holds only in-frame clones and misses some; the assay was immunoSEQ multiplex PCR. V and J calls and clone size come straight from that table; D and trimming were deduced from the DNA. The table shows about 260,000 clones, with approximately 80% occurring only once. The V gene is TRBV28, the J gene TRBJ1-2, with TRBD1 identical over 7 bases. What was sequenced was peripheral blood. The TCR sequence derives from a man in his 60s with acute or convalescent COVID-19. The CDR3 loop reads CASSSSGGLRRSGYTF. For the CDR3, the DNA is TGTGCCAGCAGTTCCTCAGGGGGATTACGGCGGTCGGGCTACACCTTC.